Listed here are 16 T cell receptor beta chains from one sample, sequenced in a study of blood T cell repertoires in COVID-19. Generated by immunoSEQ multiplex PCR, the TCRdb table keeps only in-frame clones and is missing some. The sample yields about 59,000 clones, roughly 87% seen once. Sequenced input: peripheral blood. These TCRs come from an elderly man in a cohort sampled during active COVID-19.

The chain links TRBV25-1 to TRBJ1-2; D is undetermined. There are 15 residues in the CDR3. V was cut by 3 bases and J by 8 bases, with 19 bases left in between. Germline values: CDR1 MGHDK, CDR2 SYGVNS. The CDR3 loop reads CASSDKVGPSGGYTF. The CDR3 DNA sequence: TGTGCCAGCAGTGATAAAGTTGGGCCTTCTGGGGGCTACACCTTC.

For this clone: Other nucleotide sequences from this sample produce the same CDR3. The V gene is TRBV2, the J gene TRBJ1-2; 10 nucleotides line up with TRBD1. The V gene end was trimmed by 4 bases and the J gene end by 0 bases; junction bases not matched to a gene: 2. This CDR3 spans 15 amino acids. The germline gives CDR1 SNHLY, CDR2 FYNNEI. The CDR3 spells CASSVGQGANYGYTF. The CDR3 nucleotides read TGTGCCAGCAGTGTCGGACAGGGGGCTAACTATGGCTACACCTTC.

V gene TRBV27 combines with J gene TRBJ2-7; TRBD1 matches at 8 bases. The CDR3 is 16 amino acids. Trimming took 3 bases from V and 5 from J; bases not matched to a gene: 12. Per the germline V gene, CDR1 is MNHEY and CDR2 is SMNVEV (reference sequence). CDR3 nucleotide sequence: TGTGCCAGCAGTTTTTACACCCCAGGACAGGGAAACGAGCAGTACTTC. It yields the protein CASSFYTPGQGNEQYF.

The V and J genes are TRBV4-1 and TRBJ1-1; no clear D. The CDR3 runs 15 residues. CDR1 and CDR2 from the germline V gene are MGHRA and YSYEKL. Trimming left V 1 base short and J 0 bases short, with 9 bases between. The CDR3 protein is CASSQVLTLNTEAFF. As DNA, the CDR3 is TGCGCCAGCAGCCAAGTATTAACTTTGAACACTGAAGCTTTCTTT.

This sequence joins TRBV2 and TRBJ2-3, with TRBD2 identical over 12 bases. V lost 5 bases, J lost 2 bases, and 5 bases stayed unmatched. The CDR3 runs 16 residues. Germline V CDR1 and CDR2: SNHLY, FYNNEI. The CDR3 is CASSILAGGTTDTQYF. The CDR3 DNA reads as TGTGCCAGCAGTATACTAGCGGGGGGTACCACAGATACGCAGTATTTT.

This chain joins TRBV11-3 and TRBJ2-1, with 12 positions matching TRBD2. CDR3 length equals 15 residues. V lost 1 base, J lost 8 bases, and 3 bases stayed unmatched. Per germline, CDR1 SGHNT and CDR2 YENEEA. The CDR3 bases are TGTGCCAGCAGCTTAGGACTAGCGGGAGTGTATGAGCAGTTCTTC. This encodes CASSLGLAGVYEQFF.

This clone has only one observation. V is TRBV5-1 and J is TRBJ2-5, with D possibly TRBD1 on 6 matching bases. The CDR3 has 13 residues. Germline CDR1 reads SGHRS; CDR2 reads YFSETQ. V shed 4 bases and J shed 1 base, with 8 bases lying between them. The CDR3 DNA sequence: TGCGCCAGCAGCGGGACAACCCAAGAGACCCAGTACTTC. Amino acids: CASSGTTQETQYF. Based on the CDR3 plus reference TRBV5-1 and TRBJ2-5, the full variable domain is KAGVTQTPRYLIKTRGQQVTLSCSPISGHRSVSWYQQTPGQGLQFLFEYFSETQRNKGNFPGRFSGRQFSNSRSEMNVSTLELGDSALYLCASSGTTQETQYFGPGTRLLVL.

Only one count was recorded for this clone. The rearrangement joins TRBV5-4 to TRBJ1-2, with D possibly matching TRBD1 (5 bases). V was pared by 2 bases and J by 6 bases, with 11 bases between. Germline lookup yields CDR1 SGHNT and CDR2 YYREEE (reference sequence). CDR3 length: 13 residues. Written as DNA, the CDR3 is TGTGCCAGCAGCTTCGACGTACAGGATGGCTACACCTTC. It is translated as CASSFDVQDGYTF.

This chain links TRBV4-3 with TRBJ1-1; D uncertain. V lost 0 bases to trimming and J lost 2 bases, with 13 bases between them. The CDR3 is 16 amino acids. Germline V gene data show CDR1 as LGHNA and CDR2 as YSLEER. CDR3 DNA sequence: TGCGCCAGCAGCCAAGATTTTTTGGCAGGTAACACTGAAGCTTTCTTT. This codes for CASSQDFLAGNTEAFF.

The CDR3 DNA sequence: TGTGCCAGCAGCTCCTCGGGACAGCCCACCTCTGGAAACACCATATATTTT. It is translated as CASSSSGQPTSGNTIYF. The rearrangement uses TRBV7-8 and TRBJ1-3, with 7 bases lining up with TRBD1. Germline assignment: CDR1 SGHVS and CDR2 FQNEAQ. The trim removed 4 bases at V and 0 bases at J, leaving 9 bases unmatched. The CDR3 is 17 amino acids.

The gene calls are TRBV18 and TRBJ2-1; 8 positions agree with TRBD1. CDR1 and CDR2 from the germline V gene are KGHSH and LQKENI. The V gene end was trimmed by 2 bases and the J gene end by 3 bases; junction bases not matched to a gene: 0. This CDR3 spans 14 amino acids. CDR3 sequence reads: CASSPTGGYNEQFF. CDR3 bases: TGTGCCAGCTCACCAACAGGGGGCTACAATGAGCAGTTCTTC.

V and J are TRBV5-4 and TRBJ2-1, with 10 bases matching TRBD1. CDR3 size: 16 residues. The germline CDR1 and CDR2 sequences are SGHNT and YYREEE (reference sequence). Germline trimming cut 0 bases from V and 7 bases from J; bases unmatched to any gene: 7. CDR3 sequence reads: CASSLGGTGVWNEQFF. The CDR3 DNA sequence: TGTGCCAGCAGCTTGGGAGGGACAGGGGTGTGGAATGAGCAGTTCTTC.

V is TRBV7-8 and J is TRBJ2-7; TRBD1 agrees at 10 bases. CDR3 length equals 15 residues. Trimming cost V 5 bases and J 3 bases; bases outside gene matches: 7. Germline CDR1 is SGHVS and CDR2 is FQNEAQ. The CDR3 sequence: CASSPGQGPFYEQYF. CDR3 in DNA: TGTGCCAGCAGCCCGGGACAGGGGCCGTTCTACGAGCAGTACTTC. Supplemented by reference TRBV7-8 and TRBJ2-7, the full variable domain reads GAGVSQSPRYKVAKRGQDVALRCDPISGHVSLFWYQQALGQGPEFLTYFQNEAQLDKSGLPSDRFFAERPEGSVSTLKIQRTQQEDSAVYLCASSPGQGPFYEQYFGPGTRLTVT.

This clone was seen once. This rearrangement joins TRBV4-1 to TRBJ2-7; D perhaps matches TRBD1 (5 bases). The CDR3 is made up of 13 amino acids. V lost 0 bases and J 7 bases, leaving 10 bases between the germline ends. CDR1 and CDR2 from the germline V gene are MGHRA and YSYEKL. The CDR3 sequence is CASSQDQGREQYF. In DNA form, the CDR3 reads TGCGCCAGCAGCCAAGACCAGGGTCGGGAGCAGTACTTC.

The V gene is TRBV19, the J gene TRBJ1-2; perhaps TRBD1 as D (6 bases). V gave up 6 bases and J gave up 8 bases, with 19 bases separating them. Germline V gene sequence: CDR1 LNHDA, CDR2 SQIVND (reference sequence). The CDR3 runs 14 residues. The CDR3 sequence is CASSSGTPKGGYTF. The CDR3 nucleotides read TGTGCCAGTAGCTCCGGGACACCCAAAGGGGGCTACACCTTC.

The V call is TRBV7-2, the J call TRBJ1-4, with 9 bases lining up with TRBD1. The CDR3 contains 13 residues. Germline assignment: CDR1 SGHTA and CDR2 FQGNSA. The trim removed 3 bases at V and 8 bases at J, leaving 1 base unmatched. The CDR3 DNA follows: TGTGCCAGCAGCTTGGGACAGGGCGAAAAACTGTTTTTT. Translation: CASSLGQGEKLFF. Drawing the rest from reference TRBV7-2 and TRBJ1-4, the complete variable domain is GAGVSQSPSNKVTEKGKDVELRCDPISGHTALYWYRQSLGQGLEFLIYFQGNSAPDKSGLPSDRFSAERTGGSVSTLTIQRTQQEDSAVYLCASSLGQGEKLFFGSGTQLSVL.